Presented here are 24 T cell receptor beta chains from one specimen sequenced in a study of metastatic and nonmetastatic thyroid tumors. All patients were untreated before thyroid surgery. TCRdb re-called the PCR reads with MiXCR. The table lists 60,000 to 75,000 clones, approximately 4.1% of them singletons. Specimen: blood. The receptors here all came from a female donor with papillary thyroid cancer or a benign thyroid nodule (not recorded which). Some clones in this sample may be carry-over from other donors' samples.

This clone came up many times. The genes are TRBV7-3 and TRBJ2-6; either TRBD1 or TRBD2 may supply D (5 bases each). CDR1 is SGHTA, CDR2 FQGTGA, per germline. The ends were cut back, 5 bases at V and 0 bases at J, with 17 bases in the middle. The CDR3 runs to 18 residues. The CDR3 DNA sequence: TGTGCCAGCAGCCGAATGGGACGGGCGAGCTCTGGGGCCAACGTCCTGACTTTC. Protein: CASSRMGRASSGANVLTF.

As for this clone: A much more abundant neighbour one base away suggests this may be a read error. The sample carries other DNA sequences with the same CDR3. The chain recombines TRBV7-8 with TRBJ2-7; TRBD2 matches at 15 bases. From germline, CDR1 is SGHVS and CDR2 FQNEAQ. Trimming cost V 5 bases and J 0 bases; bases outside gene matches: 5. There are 17 residues in the CDR3. DNA for the CDR3: TGTGCCAGCAGCCCGGGACTAGCGGGAGGTTTCTCCTACGAGCAGTACTTC. It codes for CASSPGLAGGFSYEQYF.

V gene TRBV28 combines with J gene TRBJ2-1; 7 bases are a match to TRBD2. This CDR3 has 17 residues. V gave up 5 bases and J gave up 2 bases; unmatched junction bases: 12. Germline V CDR1 and CDR2: MDHEN, SYDVKM. CDR3 nucleotides: TGTGCCAGCAGTCCACTGGTCGGTGGGAGGGCCTACAATGAGCAGTTCTTC. Protein sequence: CASSPLVGGRAYNEQFF.

This clone was counted ten times or more. The rearrangement links TRBV11-2 to TRBJ2-3; 10 nucleotides match TRBD2. The germline gives CDR1 SGHAT, CDR2 FQNNGV. V lost 0 bases and J lost 0; bases outside the gene matches: 3. The CDR3 contains 17 residues. This CDR3 is CASSLDSGGSSTDTQYF. DNA for the CDR3: TGTGCCAGCAGCTTAGATAGCGGGGGGTCTAGCACAGATACGCAGTATTTT.

This clone has ten or more counts. CDR3 region: CASMGSNQPQHF. DNA of the CDR3: TGTGCCAGCATGGGGAGCAATCAGCCCCAGCATTTT. The chain links TRBV2 to TRBJ1-5; D remains ambiguous. Germline V gene data show CDR1 as SNHLY and CDR2 as FYNNEI. Trimming took 7 bases from V and 1 from J, leaving 5 bases between them. This CDR3 has 12 amino acids. Full variable domain (missing parts from reference TRBV2 and TRBJ1-5): EPEVTQTPSHQVTQMGQEVILRCVPISNHLYFYWYRQILGQKVEFLVSFYNNEISEKSEIFDDQFSVERPDGSNFTLKIRSTKLEDSAMYFCASMGSNQPQHFGDGTRLSIL.

Only one count was recorded for this clone. This may be a read error: a much more frequent sequence differs by one nucleotide. The V gene is TRBV30, the J gene TRBJ2-5; unclear D gene. Per germline, CDR1 GTSNPN and CDR2 SVGIG (reference sequence). V lost 2 bases and J lost 4, with 14 bases in between. CDR3 size: 14 residues. CDR3 in amino acids: CAWSLQRCPETQYF. CDR3 coding DNA: TGTGCCTGGAGTCTACAGAGGTGTCCAGAGACCCAGTACTTC. Together with reference TRBV30 and TRBJ2-5, the CDR3 gives the full variable domain: SQTIHQWPATLVQPVGSPLSLECTVEGTSNPNLYWYRQAAGRGLQLLFYSVGIGQISSEVPQNLSASRPQDRQFILSSKKLLLSDSGFYLCAWSLQRCPETQYFGPGTRLLVL.

This clone has at least ten counts. The rearrangement joins TRBV28 to TRBJ2-1; D is perhaps TRBD1 (6 bases). V was clipped by 7 bases and J by 4 bases, with 11 bases between them. Looked up from germline, CDR1 is MDHEN and CDR2 is SYDVKM. CDR3 length equals 13 residues. The CDR3 region has the DNA TGTGCCAGCACCATCGGACAGTACAATGAGCAGTTCTTC. Residues: CASTIGQYNEQFF.

This clone was picked up a small number of times. Germline and junction disagree at one end, which may indicate a read error. V usage is TRBV10-3 and J usage is TRBJ2-2, with D perhaps TRBD1 (5 bases). The CDR3 length is 14 residues. CDR1 and CDR2 (germline): ENHRY, SYGVKD. CDR3 residues: CAISDRVNNGELFF. The CDR3 nucleotides are TGTGCCATCAGTGACAGGGTCAACAACGGGGAGCTGTTTTTT.

This clone was counted ten times or more. The V call is TRBV7-2, the J call TRBJ2-2; D might be TRBD1 or TRBD2, each matching 5 bases. This CDR3 has 16 amino acids. The germline V gene encodes CDR1 SGHTA and CDR2 FQGNSA. Trimming cost V 5 bases and J 4 bases, with 17 bases left between them. The CDR3 coding sequence is TGTGCCAGCAGCAGATCCGGGGCGGGTAGCACCGGGGAGCTGTTTTTT. It codes for CASSRSGAGSTGELFF.

This clone was recorded at least ten times. The chain recombines TRBV7-9 with TRBJ2-7; 7 positions agree with TRBD2. CDR1 is SEHNR and CDR2 is FQNEAQ in the germline V gene (reference sequence). CDR3 length equals 15 residues. J lost 6 bases, V lost 0 bases, and 8 bases had no gene match. The DNA of the CDR3 is TGTGCCAGCAGCTTAGCCAGGACTAGGGGTGGCGAGCAGTACTTC. Protein: CASSLARTRGGEQYF.

The V and J genes are TRBV20-1 and TRBJ2-1; the match to TRBD1 covers 10 bases. The CDR3 length is 15 residues. V shed 5 bases and J 3 bases; nucleotides not matched to a gene: 7. CDR1 DFQATT and CDR2 SNEGSKA come from the germline V gene (reference sequence). DNA for the CDR3: TGCAGTGCTGGACCCGGGACAGGGGACTACAATGAGCAGTTCTTC. Residues: CSAGPGTGDYNEQFF.

A remark on this clone: A much larger clone differs by one base, so this may be a read error. V usage is TRBV5-1 and J usage is TRBJ1-1, with D perhaps matching TRBD1 (6 bases). The CDR3 covers 19 residues. The V gene's germline CDR1 is SGHRS and CDR2 YFSETQ. This CDR3 reads CSSSPGALRTMVVNTEAFF. CDR3 nucleotide sequence: TGCTCCAGCAGCCCAGGGGCTCTCAGGACGATGGTGGTGAACACTGAAGCTTTCTTT. Together with reference TRBV5-1 and TRBJ1-1, the CDR3 gives the full variable domain: KAGVTQTPRYLIKTRGQQVTLSCSPISGHRSVSWYQQTPGQGLQFLFEYFSETQRNKGNFPGRFSGRQFSNSRSEMNVSTLELGDSALYLCSSSPGALRTMVVNTEAFFGQGTRLTVV.

This clone showed up many times. The chain has TRBV7-9 and TRBJ2-3, with D possibly TRBD1 on 5 matching bases. This CDR3 region has 14 residues. CDR1 and CDR2 (germline): SEHNR, FQNEAQ (reference sequence). Trimming cost V 4 bases and J 2 bases, with 10 bases left between them. This CDR3 is CASSWGSSTDTQYF. For the CDR3, the DNA is TGTGCCAGCAGCTGGGGCAGTTCCACAGATACGCAGTATTTT.

This clone has a single count. This chain links TRBV5-1 with TRBJ1-3; 8 bases match TRBD1. Losses at the gene ends were 0 bases for V and 12 bases for J; bases not matched to a gene: 8. Germline V gene data show CDR1 as SGHRS and CDR2 as YFSETQ. CDR3 length: 14 amino acids. For the CDR3, the DNA is TGCGCCAGCAGCTTGGGGACAGGGAGAAGCAACATATATTTT. Protein sequence: CASSLGTGRSNIYF.

This clone has a count of ten or more. One end of the junction does not line up with germline, which may come from a read error. The rearrangement joins TRBV6-5 to TRBJ2-7, with 7 bases identical to TRBD2. Per germline, CDR1 MNHEY and CDR2 SVGAGI. The CDR3 length is 11 residues. CDR3 sequence (DNA): TGTGCCAGCAGTTACTCGAGGGACTATTTTTTC. This sequence encodes CASSYSRDYFF.

This clone was detected many times. V usage is TRBV3-1 and J usage is TRBJ1-2; the D gene is possibly TRBD1 (5 bases). The CDR3 is 12 residues long. The germline gives CDR1 LGHDT, CDR2 YNNKEL (reference sequence). Trimming took 1 base from V and 7 from J, leaving 7 bases between them. CDR3 protein: CASSQGGFGYTF. CDR3 nucleotide sequence: TGTGCCAGCAGCCAAGGGGGCTTTGGCTACACCTTC.

This clone turned up a few times. A much larger clone differs by one base, so this may be a read error. The chain recombines TRBV20-1 with TRBJ1-1, with 8 bases fitting TRBD1. The CDR3 contains 13 residues. V lost 4 bases and J lost 7; bases outside the gene matches: 8. The germline V gene has CDR1 DFQATT and CDR2 SNEGSKA (reference sequence). This CDR3 reads CSAIRGRDIEAFF. CDR3 in DNA: TGCAGTGCTATCAGGGGGCGGGACATTGAAGCTTTCTTT.

This clone was seen more than once but under ten times. The chain links TRBV29-1 to TRBJ2-3, with 10 nucleotides matching TRBD1. Trimming removed 5 bases from V and 4 bases from J; junction bases left unmatched: 6. CDR1 and CDR2 (germline): SQVTM, ANQGSEA. The CDR3 runs to 14 residues. The CDR3 protein is CSVPGTGAPDTQYF. As DNA, the CDR3 is TGCAGCGTTCCCGGGACAGGGGCGCCAGATACGCAGTATTTT.

This clone was seen more than once but under ten times. One base away lies a much larger clone, so this may be a sequencing read error. CDR3 coding DNA: TGTGCCAGCAGCGTGTACTTCACAGATACGCAGTATTTT. This translates into CASSVYFTDTQYF. The chain combines TRBV9 with TRBJ2-3; unclear D gene. V lost 2 bases, J lost 2 bases, and 6 bases lay in between. Germline values: CDR1 SGDLS, CDR2 YYNGEE. This CDR3 is built from 13 residues.

This clone has a count of ten or more. The sample holds other DNA sequences that translate to the same CDR3. CDR3 region: CASSQLGQPQHF. DNA for the CDR3: TGTGCCAGCAGCCAATTAGGCCAGCCCCAGCATTTT. The J gene is TRBJ1-5, the V gene TRBV3-1; D remains unclear. The germline V and J ends were trimmed by 2 bases and 7 bases, with 6 bases remaining between them. This CDR3 has 12 residues. Germline V gene lookup returns CDR1 LGHDT and CDR2 YNNKEL (reference sequence).

The chain has TRBV19 and TRBJ2-7; no firm D call. The V and J ends lost 6 bases and 7 bases respectively, with 16 bases between them. Germline assignment: CDR1 LNHDA and CDR2 SQIVND (reference sequence). CDR3 length equals 13 residues. The CDR3: CASRFARVGEQYF. CDR3 coding DNA: TGTGCCAGTAGATTCGCGAGAGTAGGAGAGCAGTACTTC.

The V call is TRBV20-1, the J call TRBJ2-7; no firm D call. Germline CDR1 reads DFQATT; CDR2 reads SNEGSKA (reference sequence). V was clipped by 0 bases and J by 1 base, with 13 bases between them. The CDR3 loop spans 15 amino acids. This chain's CDR3 is CSARDHMSVSYEQYF. For the CDR3, the DNA is TGCAGTGCTAGAGATCACATGAGCGTGTCCTACGAGCAGTACTTC.

In this sample, this clone turned up a few times. The CDR3 loop is CASSEAGETQYF. Written as DNA, the CDR3 is TGTGCCAGCAGTGAAGCGGGGGAGACCCAGTACTTC. The J gene is TRBJ2-5, the V gene TRBV2; D is undetermined. The ends were cut back, 0 bases at V and 5 bases at J, with 4 bases in the middle. CDR3 length equals 12 residues. CDR1 and CDR2 from the germline V gene are SNHLY and FYNNEI.

At least ten counts were recorded for this clone. The V and J genes are TRBV10-3 and TRBJ1-6, with D perhaps matching TRBD1 (5 bases). V shed 3 bases and J shed 8 bases, with 11 bases lying between them. This CDR3 is built from 14 residues. Germline V gene data show CDR1 as ENHRY and CDR2 as SYGVKD. CDR3 bases: TGTGCCATCAGTGACTGGGGGGGGGATTCACCCCTCCACTTT. It specifies CAISDWGGDSPLHF.